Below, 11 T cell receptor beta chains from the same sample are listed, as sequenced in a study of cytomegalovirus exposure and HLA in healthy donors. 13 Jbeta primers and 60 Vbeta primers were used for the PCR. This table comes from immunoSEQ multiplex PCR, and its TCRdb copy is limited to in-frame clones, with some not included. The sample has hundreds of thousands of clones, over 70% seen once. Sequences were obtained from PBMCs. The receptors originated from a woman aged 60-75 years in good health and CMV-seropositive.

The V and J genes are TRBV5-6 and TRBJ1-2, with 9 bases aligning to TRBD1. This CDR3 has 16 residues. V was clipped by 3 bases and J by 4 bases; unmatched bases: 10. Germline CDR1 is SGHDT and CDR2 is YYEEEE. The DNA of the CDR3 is TGTGCCAGCAGCTCCTACCCCGGACAGGGGCTCTATGGCTACACCTTC. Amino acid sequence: CASSSYPGQGLYGYTF.

This CDR3 reads CASRGQGAYEQYF. The DNA of the CDR3 is TGTGCCAGCAGAGGTCAGGGGGCCTACGAGCAGTACTTC. The J gene is TRBJ2-7, the V gene TRBV7-3; 7 bases agree with TRBD1. Unmatched junction bases numbered 4, after V lost 6 bases and J lost 2 bases. This CDR3 has 13 amino acids. CDR1 is SGHTA, CDR2 FQGTGA, per germline.

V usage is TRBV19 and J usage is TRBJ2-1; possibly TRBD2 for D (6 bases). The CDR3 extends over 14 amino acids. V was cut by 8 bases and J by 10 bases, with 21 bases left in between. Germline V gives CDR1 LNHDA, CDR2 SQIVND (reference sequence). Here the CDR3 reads CASWDGQSAGEQFF. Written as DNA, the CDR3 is TGTGCCAGTTGGGATGGGCAGTCTGCGGGGGAGCAGTTCTTC.

CDR3 bases: TGTGCCAGCAGCTGGGAGGGGATCTCCTACGAGCAGTACTTC. Translated: CASSWEGISYEQYF. V is TRBV7-2 and J is TRBJ2-7; 7 bases are shared with TRBD2. The CDR3 loop spans 14 amino acids. Looked up from germline, CDR1 is SGHTA and CDR2 is FQGNSA. After removal of 4 bases from V and 0 bases from J, the junction contained 3 bases not matched to a gene.

The DNA for the CDR3 is TGCGCCAGCAGCCTAGCGCCGGACACCGGGGAGCTGTTTTTT. This sequence encodes CASSLAPDTGELFF. J is TRBJ2-2 and V is TRBV5-1; D possibly corresponds to TRBD2 (6 bases). The CDR3 spans 14 residues. Per germline, CDR1 SGHRS and CDR2 YFSETQ. With 4 bases removed from V and 3 bases from J, the gap between germline ends came to 10 bases.

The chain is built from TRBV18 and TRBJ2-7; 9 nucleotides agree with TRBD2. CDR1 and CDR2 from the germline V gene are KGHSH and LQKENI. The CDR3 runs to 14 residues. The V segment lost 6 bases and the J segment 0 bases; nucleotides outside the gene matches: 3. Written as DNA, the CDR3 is TGTGCCAGCTCCCGCGGGGGGGCCTCCTACGAGCAGTACTTC. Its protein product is CASSRGGASYEQYF. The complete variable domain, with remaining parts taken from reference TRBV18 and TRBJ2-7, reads NAGVMQNPRHLVRRRGQEARLRCSPMKGHSHVYWYRQLPEEGLKFMVYLQKENIIDESGMPKERFSAEFPKEGPSILRIQQVVRGDSAAYFCASSRGGASYEQYFGPGTRLTVT.

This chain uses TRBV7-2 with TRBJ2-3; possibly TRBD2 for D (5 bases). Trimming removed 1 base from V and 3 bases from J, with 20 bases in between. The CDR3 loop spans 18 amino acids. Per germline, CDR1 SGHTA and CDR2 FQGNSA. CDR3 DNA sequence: TGTGCCAGCAGCTTAGGAGGGTTAGGGATAAGCGTAACAGATACGCAGTATTTT. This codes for CASSLGGLGISVTDTQYF.

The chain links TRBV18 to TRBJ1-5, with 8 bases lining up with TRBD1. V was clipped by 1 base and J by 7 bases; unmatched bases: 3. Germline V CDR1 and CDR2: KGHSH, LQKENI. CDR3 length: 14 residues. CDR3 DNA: TGTGCCAGCTCACCACGGGGACAGGAGCAGCCCCAGCATTTT. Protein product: CASSPRGQEQPQHF. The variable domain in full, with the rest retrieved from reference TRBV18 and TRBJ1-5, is NAGVMQNPRHLVRRRGQEARLRCSPMKGHSHVYWYRQLPEEGLKFMVYLQKENIIDESGMPKERFSAEFPKEGPSILRIQQVVRGDSAAYFCASSPRGQEQPQHFGDGTRLSIL.

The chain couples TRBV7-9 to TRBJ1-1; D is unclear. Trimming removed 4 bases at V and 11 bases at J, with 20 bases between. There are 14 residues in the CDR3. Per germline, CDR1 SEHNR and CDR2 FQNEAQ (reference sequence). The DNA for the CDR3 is TGTGCCAGCAGCTCGGGGATGGGAACGGGTGGTGCTTTCTTT. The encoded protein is CASSSGMGTGGAFF.

The CDR3 DNA sequence: TGTGCCAGCAGCCTGGACAGGGAGGGTTATGGCTACACCTTC. Amino acid sequence: CASSLDREGYGYTF. This chain connects TRBV6-5 to TRBJ1-2; 8 nucleotides line up with TRBD1. V shed 6 bases, J shed 5 bases, and the junction held 8 bases outside the gene matches. This CDR3 region has 14 residues. Germline V gene lookup returns CDR1 MNHEY and CDR2 SVGAGI.

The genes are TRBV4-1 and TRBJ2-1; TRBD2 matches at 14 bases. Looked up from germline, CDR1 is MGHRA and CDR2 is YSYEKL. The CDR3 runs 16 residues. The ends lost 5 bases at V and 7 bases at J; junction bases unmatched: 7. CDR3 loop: CASSRKGLAGENEQFF. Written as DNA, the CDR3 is TGCGCCAGCAGCAGGAAGGGACTAGCGGGAGAGAATGAGCAGTTCTTC.